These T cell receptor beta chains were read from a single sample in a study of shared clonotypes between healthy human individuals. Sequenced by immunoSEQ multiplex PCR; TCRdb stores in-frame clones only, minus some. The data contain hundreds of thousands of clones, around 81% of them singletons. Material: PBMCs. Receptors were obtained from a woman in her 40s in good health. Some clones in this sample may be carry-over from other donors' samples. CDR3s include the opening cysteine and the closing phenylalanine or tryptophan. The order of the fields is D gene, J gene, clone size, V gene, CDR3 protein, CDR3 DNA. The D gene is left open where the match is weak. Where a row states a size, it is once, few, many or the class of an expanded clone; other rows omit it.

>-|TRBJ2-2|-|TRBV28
CASRARRTGELFF
TGTGCCAGCAGGGCTCGGCGCACCGGGGAGCTGTTTTTT
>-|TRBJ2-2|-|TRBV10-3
CAISLQGGTGELFF
TGTGCCATCAGTCTACAGGGTGGGACCGGGGAGCTGTTTTTT
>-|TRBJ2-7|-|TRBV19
CASSMLVEGDPYEQYF
TGTGCCAGTAGTATGTTGGTGGAGGGGGACCCCTACGAGCAGTACTTC
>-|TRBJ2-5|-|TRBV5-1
CASSLAGGSEETQYF
TGCGCCAGCAGCTTGGCGGGGGGCAGTGAAGAGACCCAGTACTTC
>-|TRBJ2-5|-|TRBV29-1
CSVEHRARETQYF
TGCAGCGTTGAGCACAGGGCAAGGGAGACCCAGTACTTC
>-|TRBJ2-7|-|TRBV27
CASSLSFRLYEQYF
TGTGCCAGCAGTTTATCTTTCCGGCTCTACGAGCAGTACTTC
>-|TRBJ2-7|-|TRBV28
CASSLGARLSGQYF
TGTGCCAGCAGTTTAGGGGCCAGGCTCTCAGGGCAGTACTTC
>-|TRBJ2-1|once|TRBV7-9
CASSLIPDSVEQFF
TGTGCCAGCAGCTTAATCCCGGACAGCGTGGAGCAGTTCTTC
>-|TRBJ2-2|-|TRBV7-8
CASSRTETNGELFF
TGTGCCAGCAGCCGGACAGAGACTAACGGGGAGCTGTTTTTT
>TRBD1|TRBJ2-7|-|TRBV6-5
CASRVDGTVSYEQYF
TGTGCCAGCAGAGTAGATGGGACAGTCTCCTACGAGCAGTACTTC
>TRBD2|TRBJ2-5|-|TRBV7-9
CASSLGTSGQETQYF
TGTGCCAGCAGCTTAGGGACTAGCGGCCAAGAGACCCAGTACTTC
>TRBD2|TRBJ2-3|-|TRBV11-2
CASGLAGGTDTQYF
TGTGCCAGTGGACTAGCGGGTGGCACAGATACGCAGTATTTT
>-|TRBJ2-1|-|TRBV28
CASSLKWPALVNEQFF
TGTGCCAGCAGTTTGAAGTGGCCAGCTCTCGTGAATGAGCAGTTCTTC
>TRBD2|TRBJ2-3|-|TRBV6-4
CACLEGLAGGVGTDTQYF
TGTGCCTGCCTAGAGGGACTAGCGGGAGGCGTCGGGACAGATACGCAGTATTTT
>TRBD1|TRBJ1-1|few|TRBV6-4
CASRGQGASSEAFF
TGTGCCAGCAGGGGACAGGGGGCCTCCTCTGAAGCTTTCTTT
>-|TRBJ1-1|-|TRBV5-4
CASSLRGRASTEAFF
TGTGCCAGCAGCTTGCGGGGGCGCGCGAGCACTGAAGCTTTCTTT
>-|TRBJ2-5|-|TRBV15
CATSRDRGQETQYF
TGTGCCACCAGCAGAGACAGGGGCCAAGAGACCCAGTACTTC
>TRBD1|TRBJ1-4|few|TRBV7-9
CASSEGQGIGKLFF
TGTGCCAGCAGCGAAGGACAGGGGATAGGAAAACTGTTTTTT
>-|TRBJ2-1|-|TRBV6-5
CASTLGPKQFF
TGTGCCAGCACCCTCGGACCCAAGCAGTTCTTC
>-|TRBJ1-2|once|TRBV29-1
CSVLGGAGYTF
TGCAGCGTGCTGGGGGGGGCGGGCTACACCTTC
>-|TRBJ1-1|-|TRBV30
CAWSKGMNTEAFF
TGTGCCTGGAGTAAGGGCATGAACACTGAAGCTTTCTTT
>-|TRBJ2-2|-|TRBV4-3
CASSRNRDPGELFF
TGCGCCAGCAGCCGCAACAGGGATCCCGGGGAGCTGTTTTTT
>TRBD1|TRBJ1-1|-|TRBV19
CASRTGGPNTEAFF
TGTGCCAGTAGGACAGGGGGCCCGAACACTGAAGCTTTCTTT
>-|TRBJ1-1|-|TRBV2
CASTEGGDGFEAFF
TGTGCCAGCACCGAGGGAGGGGATGGGTTTGAAGCTTTCTTT